Below, 14 T cell receptor beta chains from the same sample are listed, as sequenced in a study of blood T cell repertoires in COVID-19. Assay used: immunoSEQ multiplex PCR; TCRdb lists only in-frame clones, some missing. The sample has 390,000 or so clones; 80% to 90% are singletons. The source material was PBMCs or T cells enriched from blood (not recorded which). All receptors come from a woman aged 45-60 years who had recovered from COVID-19.

The V call is TRBV11-3, the J call TRBJ1-5; a weak D match, TRBD1 (6 bases). With 5 bases removed from V and 2 bases from J, the gap between germline ends came to 19 bases. This CDR3 region has 17 residues. Germline CDR1 SGHNT, CDR2 YENEEA. The CDR3 nucleotides are TGTGCCAGCAGCCACCGCCTCACGGGGGGCGGCAATCAGCCCCAGCATTTT. Its translation is CASSHRLTGGGNQPQHF.

The chain uses TRBV7-2 and TRBJ1-2, with 8 positions matching TRBD1. The CDR3 spans 16 residues. In germline, CDR1 is SGHTA, CDR2 FQGNSA. The V and J ends lost 1 base and 7 bases, in that order; junction bases with no gene match: 11. This CDR3 reads CASSLGGKDRVRGYTF. The CDR3 coding sequence is TGTGCCAGCAGCTTAGGGGGAAAGGACAGGGTTCGTGGCTACACCTTC.

The chain joins TRBV29-1 to TRBJ2-3; possible D gene TRBD1, 5 bases. Germline-derived CDR1 and CDR2 are SQVTM and ANQGSEA. Between the trimmed V and J ends, which lost 4 bases and 4 bases, there was a span of 9 bases. The CDR3 consists of 12 residues. CDR3 protein: CSVVWGPDTQYF. The CDR3 DNA reads TGCAGCGTTGTCTGGGGCCCAGATACGCAGTATTTT.

The genes are TRBV24-1 and TRBJ1-4; D remains ambiguous. The CDR3 contains 14 residues. V lost 3 bases to trimming and J lost 4 bases, with 8 bases between them. Germline values: CDR1 KGHDR, CDR2 SFDVKD. The CDR3 spells CATSDRGINEKLFF. The CDR3 nucleotides read TGTGCCACCAGTGATCGGGGAATTAATGAAAAACTGTTTTTT.

This clone was counted once. The gene calls are TRBV3-1 (or the pseudogene TRBV3-2) and TRBJ1-3; 7 nucleotides match TRBD1. This CDR3 is built from 15 residues. Germline trimming cut 0 bases from V and 4 bases from J; bases unmatched to any gene: 3. The V gene's germline CDR1 is LGHDT and CDR2 YNNKEL (reference sequence). The CDR3 here is CASSQDDRVGNTIYF. CDR3 nucleotides: TGTGCCAGCAGCCAAGATGACAGGGTCGGAAACACCATATATTTT.

The rearrangement links TRBV4-2 to TRBJ1-6; weak D call: TRBD1 (6 bases). CDR3 length: 15 residues. Germline V gene lookup returns CDR1 LGHNA and CDR2 YNFKEQ. Between the trimmed V and J ends, which lost 7 bases and 8 bases, there was a span of 18 bases. In nucleotides, the CDR3 is TGTGCCAGCAAAAGTCAGGGGACACTTGATTCACCCCTCCACTTT. Translating gives CASKSQGTLDSPLHF.

V and J are TRBV28 and TRBJ1-2; 8 bases agree with TRBD1. Looked up from germline, CDR1 is MDHEN and CDR2 is SYDVKM. CDR3 length: 14 residues. After removal of 5 bases from V and 6 bases from J, the junction contained 8 bases not matched to a gene. CDR3 bases: TGTGCCAGCAGTCAGACTCAGGGGGCGCATGGCTACACCTTC. Translated, it gives CASSQTQGAHGYTF.

V and J are TRBV23-1 and TRBJ2-7; TRBD1 agrees at 9 bases. TRBV23-1 is an ORF; its function is uncertain. The V and J ends lost 7 bases and 5 bases, in that order; junction bases with no gene match: 15. The CDR3 extends over 16 amino acids. CDR3 in amino acids: CASTYLGGQGVNEQYF. For the CDR3, the DNA is TGCGCCAGCACATATTTGGGGGGACAGGGAGTCAACGAGCAGTACTTC.

J is TRBJ2-2 and V is TRBV7-3; TRBD2 matches at 8 bases. Per the germline V gene, CDR1 is SGHTA and CDR2 is FQGTGA. V trimming: 4 bases; J trimming: 3 bases; junction bases outside the gene matches: 4. The CDR3 sequence is 15 residues long. CDR3 DNA sequence: TGTGCCAGCAGCTACACGGGGGGGCACACCGGGGAGCTGTTTTTT. Encoded protein: CASSYTGGHTGELFF.

The V gene is TRBV7-2, the J gene TRBJ2-3; D perhaps matches TRBD1 (6 bases). The CDR3 sequence is 15 residues long. The V end was cut by 7 bases, the J end by 4 bases, with 18 bases between. Germline values: CDR1 SGHTA, CDR2 FQGNSA. CDR3 in amino acids: CASTRMRGLPDTQYF. The CDR3 coding sequence is TGTGCCAGCACCCGGATGAGGGGGTTACCAGATACGCAGTATTTT.

CDR3: CASSPHPIVAKTSTDTQYF. In DNA, the CDR3 is TGCGCCAGCAGCCCCCATCCGATTGTAGCGAAGACTAGCACAGATACGCAGTATTTT. The chain couples TRBV4-1 to TRBJ2-3; the D gene is possibly TRBD2 (5 bases). The V end lost 4 bases, the J end lost 0 bases, and 23 bases lay between the germline ends. There are 19 residues in the CDR3. CDR1 is MGHRA and CDR2 is YSYEKL in the germline V gene.

V is TRBV27 and J is TRBJ2-1; the D gene is possibly TRBD1 (6 bases). Trimming cost V 5 bases and J 4 bases, with 12 bases left between them. Germline V gene sequence: CDR1 MNHEY, CDR2 SMNVEV (reference sequence). The CDR3 sequence is 14 residues long. The CDR3 spells CASSPLGQYNEQFF. DNA for the CDR3: TGTGCCAGCAGTCCCCTTGGACAGTACAATGAGCAGTTCTTC.

V is TRBV3-1 (or the pseudogene TRBV3-2) and J is TRBJ2-3; TRBD2 agrees at 7 bases. The CDR3 totals 15 residues. The V gene end was trimmed by 6 bases and the J gene end by 3 bases; junction bases not matched to a gene: 9. Germline values: CDR1 LGHDT, CDR2 YNNKEL (reference sequence). The CDR3: CASSAREGRTDTQYF. For the CDR3, the DNA is TGTGCCAGCAGTGCCAGGGAGGGGAGGACAGATACGCAGTATTTT.

The chain employs TRBV7-2 and TRBJ1-3; the D gene is possibly TRBD1 (5 bases). The CDR3 totals 16 residues. The germline V gene encodes CDR1 SGHTA and CDR2 FQGNSA. The V end lost 6 bases, the J end lost 0 bases, and 15 bases lay between the germline ends. For the CDR3, the DNA is TGTGCCAGCAGAAGGGGTGGACCGAGCTCTGGAAACACCATATATTTT. Its protein product is CASRRGGPSSGNTIYF.